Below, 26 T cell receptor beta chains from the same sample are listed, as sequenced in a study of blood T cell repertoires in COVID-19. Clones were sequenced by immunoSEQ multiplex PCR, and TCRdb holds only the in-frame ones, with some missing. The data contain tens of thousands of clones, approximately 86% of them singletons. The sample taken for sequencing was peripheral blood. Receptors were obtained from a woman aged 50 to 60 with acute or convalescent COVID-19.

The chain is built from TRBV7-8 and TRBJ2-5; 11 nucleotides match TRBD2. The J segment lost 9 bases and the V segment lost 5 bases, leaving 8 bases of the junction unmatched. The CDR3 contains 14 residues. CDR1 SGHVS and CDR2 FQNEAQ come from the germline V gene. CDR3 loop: CASSTGTSGSSQYF. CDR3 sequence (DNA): TGTGCCAGCAGCACGGGGACTAGCGGTTCGTCCCAGTACTTC.

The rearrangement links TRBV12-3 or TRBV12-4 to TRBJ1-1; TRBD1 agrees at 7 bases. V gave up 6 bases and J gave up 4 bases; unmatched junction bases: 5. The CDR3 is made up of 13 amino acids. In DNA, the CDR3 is TGTGCCAGCAGGTACCGGGACAGCACTGAAGCTTTCTTT. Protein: CASRYRDSTEAFF.

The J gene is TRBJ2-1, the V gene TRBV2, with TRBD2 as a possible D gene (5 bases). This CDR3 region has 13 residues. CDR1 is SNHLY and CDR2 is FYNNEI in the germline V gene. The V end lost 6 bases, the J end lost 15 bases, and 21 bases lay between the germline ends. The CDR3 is CASRGRSGRPGFF. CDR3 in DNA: TGTGCCAGCAGGGGGAGAAGCGGACGTCCGGGGTTCTTC.

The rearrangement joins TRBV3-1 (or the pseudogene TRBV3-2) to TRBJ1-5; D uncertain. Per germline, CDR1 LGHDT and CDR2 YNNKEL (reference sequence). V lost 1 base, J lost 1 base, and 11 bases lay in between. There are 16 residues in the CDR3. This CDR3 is CASSQGPPPSNQPQHF. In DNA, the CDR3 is TGTGCCAGCAGCCAAGGGCCCCCTCCAAGCAATCAGCCCCAGCATTTT.

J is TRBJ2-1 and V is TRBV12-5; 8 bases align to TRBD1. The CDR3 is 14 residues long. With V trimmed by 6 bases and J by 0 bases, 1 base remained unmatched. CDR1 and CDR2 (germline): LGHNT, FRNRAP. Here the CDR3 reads CASGTGGSYNEQFF. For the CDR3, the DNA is TGTGCTAGTGGCACAGGGGGCTCCTACAATGAGCAGTTCTTC.

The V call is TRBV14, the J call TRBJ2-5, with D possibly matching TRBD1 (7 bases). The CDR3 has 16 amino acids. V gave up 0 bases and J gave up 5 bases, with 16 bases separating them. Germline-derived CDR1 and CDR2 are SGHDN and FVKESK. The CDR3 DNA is TGTGCCAGCAGCCAAGACTCCAGGGGGGAGAGGGAGACCCAGTACTTC. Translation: CASSQDSRGERETQYF.

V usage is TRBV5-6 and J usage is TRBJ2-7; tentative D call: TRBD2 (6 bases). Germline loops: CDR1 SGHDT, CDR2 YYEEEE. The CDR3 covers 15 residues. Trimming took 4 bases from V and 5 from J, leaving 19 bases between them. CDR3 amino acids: CASSTENFPSDEQYF. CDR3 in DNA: TGTGCCAGCAGCACAGAGAATTTCCCTAGCGACGAGCAGTACTTC.

DNA for the CDR3: TGTGCCAGCAGCCTCGGACAGGGGGGCACTGAAGCTTTCTTT. It specifies CASSLGQGGTEAFF. The chain uses TRBV4-2 and TRBJ1-1, with 10 bases that match TRBD1. Germline loops: CDR1 LGHNA, CDR2 YNFKEQ. The CDR3 has 14 residues. V dropped 4 bases and J dropped 4; count of bases not matched to a gene: 3.

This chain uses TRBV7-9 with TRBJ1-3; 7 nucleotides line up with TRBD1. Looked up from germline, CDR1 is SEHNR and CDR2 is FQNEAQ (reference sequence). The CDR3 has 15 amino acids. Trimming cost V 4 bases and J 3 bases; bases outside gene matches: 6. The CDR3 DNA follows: TGTGCCAGCAGCTCCGAGGGGGCGGTTGGAAACACCATATATTTT. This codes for CASSSEGAVGNTIYF. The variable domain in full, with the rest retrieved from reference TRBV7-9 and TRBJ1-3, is DTGVSQNPRHKITKRGQNVTFRCDPISEHNRLYWYRQTLGQGPEFLTYFQNEAQLEKSRLLSDRFSAERPKGSFSTLEIQRTEQGDSAMYLCASSSEGAVGNTIYFGEGSWLTVV.

CDR3 sequence: CASSYSSGSSDGYTF. The CDR3 DNA is TGTGCCAGCAGTTACTCGTCGGGCTCTAGCGATGGCTACACCTTC. The chain links TRBV6-5 to TRBJ1-2; D uncertain. Germline lookup yields CDR1 MNHEY and CDR2 SVGAGI. V shed 0 bases and J shed 6 bases, with 14 bases lying between them. The CDR3 is made up of 15 amino acids.

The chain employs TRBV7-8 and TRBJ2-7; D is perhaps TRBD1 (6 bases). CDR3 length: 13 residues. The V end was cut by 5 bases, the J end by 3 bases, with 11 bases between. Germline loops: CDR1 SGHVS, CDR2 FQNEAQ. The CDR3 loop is CASSRTQGYEQYF. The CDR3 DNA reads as TGTGCCAGCAGCAGAACACAGGGCTACGAGCAGTACTTC.

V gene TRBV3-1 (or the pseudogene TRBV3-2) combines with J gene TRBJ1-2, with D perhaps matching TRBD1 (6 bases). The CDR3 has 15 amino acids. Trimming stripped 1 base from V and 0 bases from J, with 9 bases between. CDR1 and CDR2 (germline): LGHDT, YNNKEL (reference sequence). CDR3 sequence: CASSQGTASNYGYTF. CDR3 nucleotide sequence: TGTGCCAGCAGCCAAGGGACAGCGTCTAACTATGGCTACACCTTC.

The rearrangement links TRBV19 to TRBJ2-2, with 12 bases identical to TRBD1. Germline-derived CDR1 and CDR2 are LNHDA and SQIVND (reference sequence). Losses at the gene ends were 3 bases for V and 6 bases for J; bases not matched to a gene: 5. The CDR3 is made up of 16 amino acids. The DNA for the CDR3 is TGTGCCAGTAGTATGGGACAGGGGGCTGGGGCCGGGGAGCTGTTTTTT. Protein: CASSMGQGAGAGELFF.

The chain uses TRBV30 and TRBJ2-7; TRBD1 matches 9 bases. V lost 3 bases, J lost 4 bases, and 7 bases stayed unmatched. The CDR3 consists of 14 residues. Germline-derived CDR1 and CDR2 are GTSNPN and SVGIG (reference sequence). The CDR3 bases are TGTGCCTGGAGGACCGCGGGACAGGGTTACGAGCAGTACTTC. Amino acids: CAWRTAGQGYEQYF.

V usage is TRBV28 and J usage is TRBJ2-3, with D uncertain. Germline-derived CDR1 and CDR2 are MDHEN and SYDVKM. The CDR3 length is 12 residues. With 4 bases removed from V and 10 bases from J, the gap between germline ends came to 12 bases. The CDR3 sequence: CASSSSYLAQYF. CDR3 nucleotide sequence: TGTGCCAGCAGTTCCTCCTACTTGGCGCAGTATTTT.

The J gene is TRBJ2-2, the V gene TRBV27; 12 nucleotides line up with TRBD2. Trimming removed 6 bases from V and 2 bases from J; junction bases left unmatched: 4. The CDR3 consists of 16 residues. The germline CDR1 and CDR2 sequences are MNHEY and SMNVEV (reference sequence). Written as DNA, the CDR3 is TGTGCCAGCAGGCTAGCGGGAGGGAAAAACACCGGGGAGCTGTTTTTT. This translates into CASRLAGGKNTGELFF.

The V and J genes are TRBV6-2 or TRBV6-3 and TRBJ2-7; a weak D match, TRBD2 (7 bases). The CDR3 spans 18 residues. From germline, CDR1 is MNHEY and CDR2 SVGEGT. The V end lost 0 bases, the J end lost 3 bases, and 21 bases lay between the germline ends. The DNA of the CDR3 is TGTGCCAGCAGTTACTCCCTTGCGGGGGCCTCCGATTTCTACGAGCAGTACTTC. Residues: CASSYSLAGASDFYEQYF.

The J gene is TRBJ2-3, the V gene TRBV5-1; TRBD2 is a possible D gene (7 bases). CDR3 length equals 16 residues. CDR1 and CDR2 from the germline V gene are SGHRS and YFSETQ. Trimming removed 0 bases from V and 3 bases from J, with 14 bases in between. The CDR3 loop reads CASSLGRGLQTDTQYF. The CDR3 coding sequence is TGCGCCAGCAGCTTGGGCAGGGGACTACAAACAGATACGCAGTATTTT.

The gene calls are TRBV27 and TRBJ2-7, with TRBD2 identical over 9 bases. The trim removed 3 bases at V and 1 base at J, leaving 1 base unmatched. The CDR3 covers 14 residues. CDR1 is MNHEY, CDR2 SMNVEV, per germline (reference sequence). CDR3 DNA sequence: TGTGCCAGCAGTTTCAGCGGGGGGTCCTACGAGCAGTACTTC. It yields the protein CASSFSGGSYEQYF.

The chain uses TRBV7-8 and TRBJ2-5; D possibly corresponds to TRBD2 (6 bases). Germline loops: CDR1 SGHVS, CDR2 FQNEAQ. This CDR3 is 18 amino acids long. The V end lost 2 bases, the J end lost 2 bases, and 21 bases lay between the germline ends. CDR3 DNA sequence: TGTGCCAGCAGCTTAACTCTGAACCCCCGGGGGTGGCAAGAGACCCAGTACTTC. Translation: CASSLTLNPRGWQETQYF.

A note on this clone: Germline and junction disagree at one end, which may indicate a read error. CDR3 residues: CATSVVGANTGELFF. The DNA of the CDR3 is TGTGCCACCAGTGTGGTTGGGGCGAATACCGGGGAGCTGTTTTTT. The chain is built from TRBV24-1 and TRBJ2-2; tentatively, D is TRBD1 (5 bases). The CDR3 length is 15 residues. CDR1 is KGHDR, CDR2 SFDVKD, per germline.

This chain's CDR3 is CASRERWTGELFF. The CDR3 DNA sequence: TGTGCCAGCAGAGAACGGTGGACCGGGGAGCTGTTTTTT. This chain links TRBV2 with TRBJ2-2; D is unclear. The germline gives CDR1 SNHLY, CDR2 FYNNEI. V lost 6 bases and J 5 bases, leaving 10 bases between the germline ends. The CDR3 is made up of 13 amino acids.

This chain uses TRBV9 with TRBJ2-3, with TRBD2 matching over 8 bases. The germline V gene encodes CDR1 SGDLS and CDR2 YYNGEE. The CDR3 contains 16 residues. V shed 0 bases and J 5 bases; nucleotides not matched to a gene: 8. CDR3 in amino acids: CASSVAGPTSVDTQYF. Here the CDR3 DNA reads TGTGCCAGCAGCGTAGCGGGTCCGACTAGCGTAGATACGCAGTATTTT. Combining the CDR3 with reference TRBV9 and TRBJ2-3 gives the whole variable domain DSGVTQTPKHLITATGQRVTLRCSPRSGDLSVYWYQQSLDQGLQFLIQYYNGEERAKGNILERFSAQQFPDLHSELNLSSLELGDSALYFCASSVAGPTSVDTQYFGPGTRLTVL.

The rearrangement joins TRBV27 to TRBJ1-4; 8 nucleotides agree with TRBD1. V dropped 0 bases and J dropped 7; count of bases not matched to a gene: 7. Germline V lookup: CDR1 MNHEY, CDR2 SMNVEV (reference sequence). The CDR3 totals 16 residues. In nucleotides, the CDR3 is TGTGCCAGCAGTTTATCTTCGAGACAGGGGACTGAAAAACTGTTTTTT. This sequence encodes CASSLSSRQGTEKLFF.

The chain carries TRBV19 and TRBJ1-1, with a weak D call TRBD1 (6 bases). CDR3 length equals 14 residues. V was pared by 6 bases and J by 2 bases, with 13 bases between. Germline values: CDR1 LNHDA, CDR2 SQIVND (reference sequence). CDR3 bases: TGTGCCAGTAGCCCCACAGGGTTAAACACTGAAGCTTTCTTT. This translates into CASSPTGLNTEAFF.

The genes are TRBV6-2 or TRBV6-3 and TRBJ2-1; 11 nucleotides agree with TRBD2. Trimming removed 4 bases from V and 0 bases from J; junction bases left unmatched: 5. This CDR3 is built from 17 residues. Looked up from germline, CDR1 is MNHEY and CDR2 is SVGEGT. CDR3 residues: CASSSPGLADSYNEQFF. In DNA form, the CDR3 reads TGTGCCAGCAGTTCGCCGGGACTAGCGGACTCCTACAATGAGCAGTTCTTC.